This T cell receptor beta chain was documented in a study of CD8 T cells in Susac syndrome. Study observations and caveats: The study admitted that it had a relatively small number of individuals in its TCR sequencing and HLA analysis.

cDNA came from about 0.5 to 1 ug RNA primed by random hexamers. Amplification of the TCR beta CDR3 was carried out by immunoSEQ multiplex PCR, which spanned a total of 54 Vbeta and 13 Jbeta segments. Each CDR3 protein gets one entry after TCRdb re-called the immunoSEQ multiplex PCR reads with MiXCR. Here the sample spans a few hundred thousand distinct CDR3 sequences, 75% to 90% being singletons. Sequencing of TCR beta was carried out in blood CD8+ and CD4+ T cells. Relapsing-remitting disease, either stable or active, was present in the multiple sclerosis controls, who were treatment-naive patients. Germline V gene sequence: CDR1 ENHRY, CDR2 SYGVKD. The CDR3 has 11 residues. V was shortened by 3 bases and J by 2 bases, with 1 base between the two germline ends. Concerning this clonotype itself: No antigen is known for it.

The J gene is TRBJ2-5, the V gene TRBV10-3; D ambiguous. The sequence was collected from a human donor with multiple sclerosis. The sequenced material came from CD8+ T cells from PBMCs. This CDR3 is CAISEQETQYF. The CDR3 DNA follows: TGTGCCATCAGTGAACAAGAGACCCAGTACTTC.